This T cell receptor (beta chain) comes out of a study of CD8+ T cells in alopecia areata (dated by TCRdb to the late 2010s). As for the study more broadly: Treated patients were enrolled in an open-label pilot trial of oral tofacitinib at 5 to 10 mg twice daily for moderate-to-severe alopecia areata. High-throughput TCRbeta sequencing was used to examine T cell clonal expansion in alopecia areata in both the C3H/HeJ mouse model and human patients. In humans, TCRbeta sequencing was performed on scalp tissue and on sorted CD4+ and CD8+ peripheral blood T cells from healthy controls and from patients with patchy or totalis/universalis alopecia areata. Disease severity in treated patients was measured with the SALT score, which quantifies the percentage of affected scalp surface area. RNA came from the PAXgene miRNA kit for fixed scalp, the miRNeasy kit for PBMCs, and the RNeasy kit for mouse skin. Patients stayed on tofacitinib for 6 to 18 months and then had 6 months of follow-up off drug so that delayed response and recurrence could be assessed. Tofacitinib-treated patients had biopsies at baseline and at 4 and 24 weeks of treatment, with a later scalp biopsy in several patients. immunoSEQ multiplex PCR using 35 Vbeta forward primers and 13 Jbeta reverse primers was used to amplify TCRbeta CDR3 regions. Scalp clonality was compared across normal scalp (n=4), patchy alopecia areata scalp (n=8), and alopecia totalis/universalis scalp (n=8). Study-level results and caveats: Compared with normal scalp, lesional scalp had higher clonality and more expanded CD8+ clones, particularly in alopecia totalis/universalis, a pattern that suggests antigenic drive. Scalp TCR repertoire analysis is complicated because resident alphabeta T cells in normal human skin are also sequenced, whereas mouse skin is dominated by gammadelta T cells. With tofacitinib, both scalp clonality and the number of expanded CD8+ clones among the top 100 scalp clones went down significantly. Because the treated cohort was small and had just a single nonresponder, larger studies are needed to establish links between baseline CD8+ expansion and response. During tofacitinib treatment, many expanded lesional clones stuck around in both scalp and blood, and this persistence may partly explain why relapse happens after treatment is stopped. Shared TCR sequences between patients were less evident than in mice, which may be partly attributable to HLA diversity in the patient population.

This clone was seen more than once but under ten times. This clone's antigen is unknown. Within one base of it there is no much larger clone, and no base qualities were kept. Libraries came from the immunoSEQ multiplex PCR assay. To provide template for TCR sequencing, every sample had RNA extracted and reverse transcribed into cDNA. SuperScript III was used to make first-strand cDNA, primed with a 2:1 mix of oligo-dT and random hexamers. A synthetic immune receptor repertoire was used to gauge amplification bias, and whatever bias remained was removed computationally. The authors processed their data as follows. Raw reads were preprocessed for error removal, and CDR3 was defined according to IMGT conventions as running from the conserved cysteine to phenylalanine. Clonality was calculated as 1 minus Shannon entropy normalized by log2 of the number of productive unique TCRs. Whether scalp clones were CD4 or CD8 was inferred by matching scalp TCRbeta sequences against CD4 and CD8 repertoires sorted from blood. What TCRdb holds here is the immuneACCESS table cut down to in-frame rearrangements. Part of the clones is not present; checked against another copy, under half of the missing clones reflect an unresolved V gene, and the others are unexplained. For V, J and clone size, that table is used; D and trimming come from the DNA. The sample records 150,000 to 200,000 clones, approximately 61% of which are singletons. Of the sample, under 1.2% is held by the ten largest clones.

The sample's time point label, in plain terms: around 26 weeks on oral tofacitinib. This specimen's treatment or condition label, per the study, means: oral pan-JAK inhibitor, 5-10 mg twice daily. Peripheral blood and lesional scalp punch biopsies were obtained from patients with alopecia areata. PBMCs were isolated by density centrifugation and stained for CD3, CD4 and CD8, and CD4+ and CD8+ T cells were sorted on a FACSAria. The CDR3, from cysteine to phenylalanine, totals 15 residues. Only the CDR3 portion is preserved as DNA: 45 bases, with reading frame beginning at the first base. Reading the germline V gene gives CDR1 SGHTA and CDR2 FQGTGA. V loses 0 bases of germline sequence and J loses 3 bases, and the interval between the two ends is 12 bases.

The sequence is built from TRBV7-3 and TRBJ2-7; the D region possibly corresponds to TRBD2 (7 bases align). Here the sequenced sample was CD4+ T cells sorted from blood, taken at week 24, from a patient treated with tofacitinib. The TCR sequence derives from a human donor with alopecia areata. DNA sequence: TGTGCCAGCAGCTTAACCCGGGGGGCCCACTACGAGCAGTACTTC. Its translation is CASSLTRGAHYEQYF. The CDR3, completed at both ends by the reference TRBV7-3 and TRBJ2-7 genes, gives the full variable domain GAGVSQTPSNKVTEKGKYVELRCDPISGHTALYWYRQSLGQGPEFLIYFQGTGAADDSGLPNDRFFAVRPEGSVSTLKIQRTERGDSAVYLCASSLTRGAHYEQYFGPGTRLTVT.